This T cell receptor (beta chain) was recorded in a study of cytomegalovirus exposure and HLA in healthy donors. Primers for the PCR totalled 60 Vbeta and 13 Jbeta. The repertoire was sequenced with immunoSEQ multiplex PCR; TCRdb's copy has only in-frame clones and lacks some. The sample carries more than 150,000 clones, more than 65% recorded once. J gave up 2 bases and V 0 bases, and 4 bases lay outside the gene matches. The CDR3 extends over 15 amino acids. Germline CDR1 SGHRS, CDR2 YFSETQ. Sequencing was carried out using PBMCs. This clonotype originated in a girl aged 10-17 years in good health and CMV-seropositive. This chain links TRBV5-1 with TRBJ1-2; the match to TRBD1 covers 7 bases. CDR3 residues: CASSLEGQVNYGYTF. In DNA form, the CDR3 reads TGCGCCAGCAGCTTGGAAGGACAGGTGAACTATGGCTACACCTTC.